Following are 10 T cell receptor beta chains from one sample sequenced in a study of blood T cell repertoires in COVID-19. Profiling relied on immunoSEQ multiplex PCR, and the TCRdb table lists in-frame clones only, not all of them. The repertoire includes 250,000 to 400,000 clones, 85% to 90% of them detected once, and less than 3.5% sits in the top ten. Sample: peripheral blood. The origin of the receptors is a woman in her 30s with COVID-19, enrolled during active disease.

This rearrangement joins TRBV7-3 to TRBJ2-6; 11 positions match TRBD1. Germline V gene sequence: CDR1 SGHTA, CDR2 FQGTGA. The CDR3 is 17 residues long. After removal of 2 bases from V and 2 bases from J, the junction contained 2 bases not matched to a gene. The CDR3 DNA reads TGTGCCAGCAGCTTACCGGGACAGGGGGCTGGGGCCAACGTCCTGACTTTC. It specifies CASSLPGQGAGANVLTF.

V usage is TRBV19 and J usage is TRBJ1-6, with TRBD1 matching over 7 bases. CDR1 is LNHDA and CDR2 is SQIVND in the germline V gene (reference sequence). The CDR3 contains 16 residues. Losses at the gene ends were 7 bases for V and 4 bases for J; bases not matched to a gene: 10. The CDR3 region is CASNPAGTAYNSPLHF. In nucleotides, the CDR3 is TGTGCCAGTAACCCCGCGGGGACAGCATATAATTCACCCCTCCACTTT.

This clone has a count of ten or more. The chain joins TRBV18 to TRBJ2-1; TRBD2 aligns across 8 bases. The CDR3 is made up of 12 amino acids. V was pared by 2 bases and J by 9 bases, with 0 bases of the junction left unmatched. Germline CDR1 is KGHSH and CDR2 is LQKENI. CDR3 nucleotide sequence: TGTGCCAGCTCACCAACTAGCGGTGAGCAGTTCTTC. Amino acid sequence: CASSPTSGEQFF.

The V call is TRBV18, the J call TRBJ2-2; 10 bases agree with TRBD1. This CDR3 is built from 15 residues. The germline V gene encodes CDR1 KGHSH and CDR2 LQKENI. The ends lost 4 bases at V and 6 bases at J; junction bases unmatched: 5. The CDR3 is CASSLRQGAAGELFF. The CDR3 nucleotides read TGTGCCAGCTCACTTAGACAGGGGGCCGCCGGGGAGCTGTTTTTT.

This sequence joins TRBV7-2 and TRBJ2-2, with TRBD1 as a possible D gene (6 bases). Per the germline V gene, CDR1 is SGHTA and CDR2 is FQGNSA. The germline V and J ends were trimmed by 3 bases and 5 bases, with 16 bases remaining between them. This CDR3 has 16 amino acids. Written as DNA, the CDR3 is TGTGCCAGCAGCTTCCTGGGACACGTAAGAACCGGGGAGCTGTTTTTT. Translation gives CASSFLGHVRTGELFF.

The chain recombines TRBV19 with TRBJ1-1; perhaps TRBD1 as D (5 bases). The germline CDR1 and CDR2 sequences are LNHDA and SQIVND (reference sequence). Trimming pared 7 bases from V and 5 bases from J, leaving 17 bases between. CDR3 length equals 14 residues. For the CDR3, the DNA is TGTGCCAGTACCAGCCTGGGGAGGGGAACTGAAGCTTTCTTT. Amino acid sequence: CASTSLGRGTEAFF.

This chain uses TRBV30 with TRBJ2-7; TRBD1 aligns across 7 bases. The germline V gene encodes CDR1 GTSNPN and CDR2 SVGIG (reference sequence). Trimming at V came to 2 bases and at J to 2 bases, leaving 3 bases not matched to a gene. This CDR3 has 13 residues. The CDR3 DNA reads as TGTGCCTGGAGTCCGGGACAGACCTACGAGCAGTACTTC. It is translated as CAWSPGQTYEQYF.

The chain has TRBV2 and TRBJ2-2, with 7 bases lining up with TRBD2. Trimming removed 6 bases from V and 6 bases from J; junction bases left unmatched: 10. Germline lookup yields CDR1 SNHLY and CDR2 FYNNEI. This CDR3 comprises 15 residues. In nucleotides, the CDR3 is TGTGCCAGCAGCAGGGAGGGTAGGGTCTCCGGGGAGCTGTTTTTT. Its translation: CASSREGRVSGELFF.

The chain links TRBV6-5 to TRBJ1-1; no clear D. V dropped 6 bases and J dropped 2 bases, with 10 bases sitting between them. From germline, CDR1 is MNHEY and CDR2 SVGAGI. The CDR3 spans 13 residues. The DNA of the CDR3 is TGTGCCAGCAGCCAACAGAAAAACACTGAAGCTTTCTTT. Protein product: CASSQQKNTEAFF.

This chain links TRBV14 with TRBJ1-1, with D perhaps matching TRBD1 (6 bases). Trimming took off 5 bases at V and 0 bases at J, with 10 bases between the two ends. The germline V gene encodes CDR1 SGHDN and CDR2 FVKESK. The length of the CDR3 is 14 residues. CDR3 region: CASSGQQLNTEAFF. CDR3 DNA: TGTGCCAGCAGCGGACAGCAGTTGAACACTGAAGCTTTCTTT.